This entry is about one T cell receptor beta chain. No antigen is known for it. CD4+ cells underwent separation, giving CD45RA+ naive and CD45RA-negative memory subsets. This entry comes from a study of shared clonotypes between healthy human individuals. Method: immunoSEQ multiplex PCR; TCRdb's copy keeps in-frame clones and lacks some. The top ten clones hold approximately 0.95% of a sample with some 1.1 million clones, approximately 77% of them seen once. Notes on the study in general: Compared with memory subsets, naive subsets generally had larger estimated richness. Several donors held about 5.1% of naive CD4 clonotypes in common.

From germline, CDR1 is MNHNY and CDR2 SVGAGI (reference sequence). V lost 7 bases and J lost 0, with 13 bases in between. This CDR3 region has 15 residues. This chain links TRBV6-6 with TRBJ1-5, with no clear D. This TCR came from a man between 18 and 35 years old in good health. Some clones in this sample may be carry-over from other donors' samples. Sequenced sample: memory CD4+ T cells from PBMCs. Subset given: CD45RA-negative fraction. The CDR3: CASNPLANSNQPQHF. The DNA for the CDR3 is TGTGCCAGCAATCCTTTGGCAAATAGCAATCAGCCCCAGCATTTT.